These 2 T cell receptor beta chains originate from one sample sequenced in a study of T cells in Graves' hyperthyroidism and ophthalmopathy (dated by TCRdb to the late 2010s). Library preparation employed multiplex PCR. Data came from an Illumina HiSeq 2000. Amplification of TCR beta CDR3 regions was carried out from RNA transcripts. For the first round of RT-PCR on the TCR CDR3, the HTBI primer set was used together with the Qiagen OneStep RT-PCR kit. TCRdb's own reprocessing of the public reads used fastp at Q25 and MiXCR and kept productive beta chains. All rows with the same CDR3 protein become a single entry with the most common DNA and genes. The sample includes roughly 380,000 distinct CDR3 sequences, with approximately 18% observed a single time. 15% of the sample is held by the ten biggest clonotypes. Source material: blood. The source of these receptors is a woman aged 40 to 50 with Graves' ophthalmopathy.

This clonotype was found a few times. The J gene is TRBJ2-2, the V gene TRBV5-1, with TRBD2 identical over 10 bases. The CDR3 has 15 residues. CDR1 is SGHRS, CDR2 YFSETQ, per germline. V shed 3 bases, J shed 4 bases, and the junction held 3 bases outside the gene matches. Here the CDR3 reads CASSYSSGGTGELFF. Written as DNA, the CDR3 is TGCGCCAGCAGCTACTCTAGCGGGGGCACCGGGGAGCTGTTTTTT.

This clonotype was seen repeatedly, ten times or more. The rearrangement links TRBV7-8 to TRBJ2-5; TRBD1 agrees at 7 bases. The length of the CDR3 is 13 residues. Trimming at V came to 3 bases and at J to 3 bases, leaving 1 base not matched to a gene. Germline V CDR1 and CDR2: SGHVS, FQNEAQ. CDR3 residues: CASSLDRKETQYF. CDR3 nucleotides: TGTGCCAGCAGCTTGGACAGGAAAGAGACCCAGTACTTC.